The 10 T cell receptor beta chains listed next were all sequenced from one sample in a study of blood T cell repertoires in COVID-19. Sequencing used immunoSEQ multiplex PCR; TCRdb keeps in-frame clones, though not all of them. The table lists 350,000 or so clones, about 88% of them singletons. Material for sequencing was PBMCs or T cells enriched from blood (not recorded which). Receptor source: a woman in her 30s who had recovered from COVID-19.

The genes are TRBV5-1 and TRBJ2-3; 14 bases align to TRBD2. CDR3 length equals 17 residues. V trimming: 4 bases; J trimming: 2 bases; junction bases outside the gene matches: 6. CDR1 is SGHRS and CDR2 is YFSETQ in the germline V gene. For the CDR3, the DNA is TGCGCCAGCAGCCTCGGGACTAGCGGGGGCCTCACAGATACGCAGTATTTT. This sequence encodes CASSLGTSGGLTDTQYF.

The chain links TRBV5-6 to TRBJ1-6, with TRBD1 matching over 8 bases. The V gene end was trimmed by 4 bases and the J gene end by 5 bases; junction bases not matched to a gene: 11. This CDR3 has 17 amino acids. CDR1 and CDR2 from the germline V gene are SGHDT and YYEEEE. For the CDR3, the DNA is TGTGCCAGCAGCGCTGGGACAGGCCCCCAACATAATTCACCCCTCCACTTT. It is translated as CASSAGTGPQHNSPLHF.

The rearrangement links TRBV28 to TRBJ2-7, with 8 positions matching TRBD2. Germline V gene data show CDR1 as MDHEN and CDR2 as SYDVKM. The CDR3 has 16 residues. With 3 bases clipped from V and 2 bases from J, the junction kept 9 bases outside the gene matches. CDR3 amino acids: CASSFRLAGLPYEQYF. CDR3 DNA: TGTGCCAGCAGTTTCCGGCTAGCGGGTCTCCCCTACGAGCAGTACTTC.

The V gene is TRBV6-4, the J gene TRBJ2-1, with D maybe TRBD2 (5 bases). CDR3 length: 15 amino acids. V gave up 0 bases and J gave up 8 bases, with 14 bases separating them. Per the germline V gene, CDR1 is MRHNA and CDR2 is SNTAGT. DNA for the CDR3: TGTGCCAGCAGTGACTCCCCGGATGCGGGTCATGAGCAGTTCTTC. This codes for CASSDSPDAGHEQFF.

J is TRBJ2-7 and V is TRBV6-5, with TRBD1 as a possible D gene (5 bases). V was cut by 9 bases and J by 6 bases, with 15 bases left in between. From germline, CDR1 is MNHEY and CDR2 SVGAGI. The length of the CDR3 is 12 residues. The chain's CDR3 is CASHQGVGEQYF. The CDR3 nucleotides read TGTGCCAGTCATCAGGGTGTAGGCGAGCAGTACTTC.

J is TRBJ2-1 and V is TRBV5-4; D perhaps matches TRBD1 (5 bases). Trimming shortened V by 5 bases and J by 0 bases, and 6 bases separated the two germline ends. This CDR3 comprises 13 residues. The germline V gene encodes CDR1 SGHNT and CDR2 YYREEE (reference sequence). In DNA, the CDR3 is TGTGCCAGCAGGACAGACTCCTACAATGAGCAGTTCTTC. As protein: CASRTDSYNEQFF.

V is TRBV3-1 (or the pseudogene TRBV3-2) and J is TRBJ1-3, with D possibly TRBD1 on 5 matching bases. CDR1 LGHDT and CDR2 YNNKEL come from the germline V gene (reference sequence). Trimming cost V 7 bases and J 0 bases, with 13 bases left between them. The CDR3 consists of 15 residues. CDR3 in DNA: TGTGCCAGCAAAGCCTCCGGGGGCTCTGGAAACACCATATATTTT. It is translated as CASKASGGSGNTIYF.

V usage is TRBV19 and J usage is TRBJ1-5; TRBD1 aligns across 11 bases. CDR1 and CDR2 from the germline V gene are LNHDA and SQIVND (reference sequence). The CDR3 consists of 17 residues. V dropped 4 bases and J dropped 6; count of bases not matched to a gene: 11. The CDR3 sequence is CASSTDRTGGLGQPQHF. The CDR3 DNA reads as TGTGCCAGTAGTACGGATAGGACAGGGGGCTTAGGTCAGCCCCAGCATTTT.

V and J are TRBV23-1 and TRBJ2-1, with TRBD2 as a possible D gene (6 bases). TRBV23-1 is an ORF, and what it does is uncertain. V was clipped by 0 bases and J by 4 bases, with 19 bases between them. This CDR3 has 18 residues. The CDR3 protein is CASSQSGGHPRGYNEQFF. The CDR3 coding sequence is TGCGCCAGCAGTCAATCTGGAGGGCACCCGAGGGGTTACAATGAGCAGTTCTTC.

This rearrangement joins TRBV6-2 or TRBV6-3 to TRBJ1-1; D call uncertain. The CDR3 totals 15 residues. Trimming took off 0 bases at V and 0 bases at J, with 8 bases between the two ends. Germline V gene data show CDR1 as MNHEY and CDR2 as SVGEGT. The CDR3 loop reads CASSYSRRMNTEAFF. DNA for the CDR3: TGTGCCAGCAGTTACTCGCGGCGGATGAACACTGAAGCTTTCTTT.